This T cell receptor beta chain comes out of a study of blood T cell repertoires in COVID-19. For the study at large: Both acute and convalescent COVID-19 samples were obtained from the United States, Italy and Spain.

Authors' analysis steps: Estimation of nucleated cell counts relied on the amplification of reference gene primers. Profiled with immunoSEQ multiplex PCR; TCRdb holds only in-frame clones, not every one. Clonal size and the V and J genes are those of that table, whereas D and trimming came from the DNA. The repertoire holds about 240,000 clones, around 88% seen once, with over 4% in the top ten. This clone was observed a single time. The germline gives CDR1 SGHNT, CDR2 YYREEE (reference sequence). V lost 3 bases and J 6 bases, leaving 14 bases between the germline ends. The CDR3 extends over 14 amino acids.

Sequencing was done on a sample of PBMCs or T cells enriched from blood (not recorded which). The origin of this receptor is a woman between 25 and 40 years old who had recovered from COVID-19. The chain uses TRBV5-4 and TRBJ2-3; TRBD2 is a possible D gene (5 bases). CDR3 protein: CASSYNRRSDTQYF. In nucleotides, the CDR3 is TGTGCCAGCAGCTATAACCGGAGGTCGGATACGCAGTATTTT.